What follows are 17 T cell receptor beta chains derived from one specimen sequenced in a study of cytomegalovirus exposure and HLA in healthy donors (dated by TCRdb to about 2017). Receptors were amplified or captured by the immunoSEQ multiplex PCR assay. For the multiplex PCR, a mixture combining 60 forward primers for TCR Vbeta segments and 13 reverse primers for TCR Jbeta segments was used. TCRdb limited this immuneACCESS table to in-frame rearrangements with V and J called. A share of clones is missing; checked studies link under half to unresolved V genes, and the rest is unexplained. The sample data list over 100,000 clones, and about 75% of these were observed just once. Clones ranked in the top ten supply roughly 1.3% of the sample. The sequenced material came from PBMCs. The receptor source for this set is a woman aged 40 to 50 in good health and CMV-seronegative.

Only a few counts were recorded for this clone. This chain uses TRBV6-5 with TRBJ1-2; 8 bases are a match to TRBD1. J was trimmed by 4 bases and V by 4 bases; bases with no gene match: 11. This CDR3 is built from 16 residues. Germline CDR1 MNHEY, CDR2 SVGAGI. The CDR3 protein is CASSSTQGASFYGYTF. CDR3 DNA sequence: TGTGCCAGCAGTTCAACTCAGGGGGCCTCCTTCTATGGCTACACCTTC.

The rearrangement joins TRBV6-5 to TRBJ1-1; TRBD1 might be the D (6 bases). The CDR3 spans 14 residues. V gave up 2 bases and J gave up 0 bases, with 7 bases separating them. CDR1 and CDR2 from the germline V gene are MNHEY and SVGAGI. The CDR3 region is CASSYRTVNTEAFF. The DNA of the CDR3 is TGTGCCAGCAGTTACCGGACAGTGAACACTGAAGCTTTCTTT.

The V gene is TRBV2, the J gene TRBJ1-3; D is unresolved. Looked up from germline, CDR1 is SNHLY and CDR2 is FYNNEI. The CDR3 length is 13 residues. Trimming took off 4 bases at V and 8 bases at J, with 12 bases between the two ends. The CDR3: CASSVHPVDTIYF. The CDR3 region has the DNA TGTGCCAGCAGTGTCCACCCGGTAGACACCATATATTTT.

The chain links TRBV6-1 to TRBJ2-1; D possibly corresponds to TRBD2 (5 bases). In germline, CDR1 is MNHNS, CDR2 SASEGT. CDR3 length equals 16 residues. V was cut by 1 base and J by 0 bases, with 10 bases left in between. The CDR3 here is CASSEDPGYSYNEQFF. CDR3 DNA: TGTGCCAGCAGTGAAGATCCGGGATACTCCTACAATGAGCAGTTCTTC.

J is TRBJ1-1 and V is TRBV7-2; 7 bases are a match to TRBD1. This CDR3 has 15 amino acids. The germline V gene encodes CDR1 SGHTA and CDR2 FQGNSA. After removal of 4 bases from V and 1 base from J, the junction contained 6 bases not matched to a gene. The DNA for the CDR3 is TGTGCCAGCAGCTCCCGTAACAGGGGGAACACTGAAGCTTTCTTT. Amino acid sequence: CASSSRNRGNTEAFF.

The chain has TRBV29-1 and TRBJ2-1, with D maybe TRBD1 (6 bases). The CDR3 has 15 residues. Germline V CDR1 and CDR2: SQVTM, ANQGSEA. Trimming removed 4 bases at V and 0 bases at J, with 13 bases between. The CDR3 reads CSVADLGGSYNEQFF. As DNA, the CDR3 is TGCAGCGTTGCGGACCTAGGGGGCTCCTACAATGAGCAGTTCTTC.

This clone was picked up a small number of times. This chain links TRBV5-4 with TRBJ2-7; D perhaps matches TRBD2 (7 bases). V dropped 4 bases and J dropped 2 bases, with 13 bases sitting between them. The CDR3 sequence is 14 residues long. Germline V gene lookup returns CDR1 SGHNT and CDR2 YYREEE (reference sequence). The CDR3 loop is CASSPGGGAYEQYF. DNA of the CDR3: TGTGCCAGCAGCCCCGGAGGGGGGGCCTACGAGCAGTACTTC.

This clone was detected only once. The rearrangement joins TRBV7-2 to TRBJ1-4; 7 bases agree with TRBD1. V trimming: 4 bases; J trimming: 6 bases; junction bases outside the gene matches: 2. The CDR3 totals 13 residues. Germline-derived CDR1 and CDR2 are SGHTA and FQGNSA. CDR3 coding DNA: TGTGCCAGCAGCTACGGGACAGATGAAAAACTGTTTTTT. Translation: CASSYGTDEKLFF.

The rearrangement uses TRBV6-5 and TRBJ2-7; 7 nucleotides line up with TRBD1. The germline V gene encodes CDR1 MNHEY and CDR2 SVGAGI. V gave up 4 bases and J gave up 6 bases; unmatched junction bases: 6. The CDR3 has 13 residues. CDR3 DNA sequence: TGTGCCAGCAGTTCGACAGGGTTCGGCGAGCAGTACTTC. Translation: CASSSTGFGEQYF.

The V and J genes are TRBV6-5 and TRBJ2-5, with D perhaps matching TRBD1 (5 bases). The CDR3 spans 15 residues. The germline V gene encodes CDR1 MNHEY and CDR2 SVGAGI. V was cut by 5 bases and J by 0 bases, with 13 bases left in between. The CDR3 loop reads CASSTSRTHQETQYF. In DNA form, the CDR3 reads TGTGCCAGCAGTACCTCCCGGACACACCAAGAGACCCAGTACTTC.

The chain combines TRBV6-1 with TRBJ1-4; TRBD1 matches at 7 bases. Looked up from germline, CDR1 is MNHNS and CDR2 is SASEGT. J gave up 8 bases and V 3 bases, and 6 bases lay outside the gene matches. The CDR3 is 14 amino acids. The DNA of the CDR3 is TGTGCCAGCAGTGAGGACAGGTTAGCGGAAAAACTGTTTTTT. This sequence encodes CASSEDRLAEKLFF.

This chain joins TRBV29-1 and TRBJ2-3, with D perhaps TRBD1 (5 bases). The germline V and J ends were trimmed by 5 bases and 4 bases, with 13 bases remaining between them. The CDR3 has 13 residues. The germline CDR1 and CDR2 sequences are SQVTM and ANQGSEA. CDR3 sequence reads: CSVKQGAPDTQYF. The CDR3 region has the DNA TGCAGCGTTAAGCAGGGTGCCCCAGATACGCAGTATTTT.

The chain combines TRBV28 with TRBJ1-1, with a weak D call TRBD1 (6 bases). The germline gives CDR1 MDHEN, CDR2 SYDVKM. V was shortened by 11 bases and J by 11 bases, with 18 bases between the two germline ends. The CDR3 sequence is 11 residues long. The chain's CDR3 is CAFGAGTSAFF. The CDR3 DNA is TGTGCCTTCGGGGCAGGGACATCCGCTTTCTTT.

The chain joins TRBV10-3 to TRBJ2-1; 7 bases match TRBD1. CDR3 length: 15 residues. V gave up 3 bases and J gave up 5 bases; unmatched junction bases: 7. CDR1 and CDR2 from the germline V gene are ENHRY and SYGVKD. For the CDR3, the DNA is TGTGCCATCAGTGAAGGTCCCACAGGGGACAATGAGCAGTTCTTC. It specifies CAISEGPTGDNEQFF.

The chain combines TRBV5-1 with TRBJ1-2, with 10 positions matching TRBD1. The CDR3 runs to 14 residues. Germline loops: CDR1 SGHRS, CDR2 YFSETQ. V gave up 3 bases and J gave up 4 bases; unmatched junction bases: 3. The CDR3 bases are TGCGCCAGCAGCTCTCGGGACAGGGGCTATGGCTACACCTTC. It codes for CASSSRDRGYGYTF.

The chain uses TRBV6-5 and TRBJ2-1; 8 positions agree with TRBD2. CDR3 length equals 16 residues. V dropped 4 bases and J dropped 7; count of bases not matched to a gene: 12. Germline CDR1 MNHEY, CDR2 SVGAGI. DNA of the CDR3: TGTGCCAGCAGTTCCCCCGGCGGGGGGCACGGGAATGAGCAGTTCTTC. Encoded protein: CASSSPGGGHGNEQFF.

This clone turned up a few times. Other nucleotide sequences from this sample produce the same CDR3. The chain combines TRBV5-1 with TRBJ2-5; 9 nucleotides line up with TRBD2. Germline lookup yields CDR1 SGHRS and CDR2 YFSETQ. This CDR3 contains 17 residues. V shed 0 bases and J 2 bases; nucleotides not matched to a gene: 8. CDR3 nucleotides: TGCGCCAGCAGCTTGGCCGGTCGGCGGGGGGGGCAAGAGACCCAGTACTTC. Amino acids: CASSLAGRRGGQETQYF.